What follows are 6 T cell receptor beta chains derived from one specimen sequenced in a study of blood T cell repertoires in COVID-19 (TCRdb year 2020). The library came from the immunoSEQ multiplex PCR assay. Imported from immuneACCESS, the table was reduced by TCRdb to in-frame sequences with V and J called. These copies leave out some clones; in studies compared against another copy, an unresolved V gene accounts for under half, and the cause of the remainder is not known. The sample table holds over 200,000 clones, of which around 88% were seen once. Clones ranked in the top ten supply about 2.3% of the sample. Source material: PBMCs or T cells enriched from blood (not recorded which). These receptors came from a woman aged 40-49 years with acute COVID-19.

Details on this clone: The junction shows a germline mismatch at one end, possibly a read error. CDR3 residues: CASREGTKAFF. The CDR3 DNA is TGTGCCAGCAGGGAAGGGACAAAAGCTTTCTTT. This chain links TRBV2 with TRBJ1-1, with a weak D call TRBD1 (6 bases). The CDR3 loop spans 11 amino acids. In germline, CDR1 is SNHLY, CDR2 FYNNEI. The entire variable domain, with the rest obtained from reference TRBV2 and TRBJ1-1, is as follows: EPEVTQTPSHQVTQMGQEVILRCVPISNHLYFYWYRQILGQKVEFLVSFYNNEISEKSEIFDDQFSVERPDGSNFTLKIRSTKLEDSAMYFCASREGTKAFFGQGTRLTVV.

This clone was seen once. The genes are TRBV2 and TRBJ2-7; 9 nucleotides agree with TRBD2. Germline V gene lookup returns CDR1 SNHLY and CDR2 FYNNEI. V dropped 8 bases and J dropped 3; count of bases not matched to a gene: 14. This CDR3 has 16 amino acids. The CDR3 bases are TGTGCCAGCTTCGGCCCCCGTAGCGGGAGTCTCTACGAGCAGTACGTC. As protein: CASFGPRSGSLYEQYV.

This chain joins TRBV7-9 and TRBJ2-1; 8 bases match TRBD2. J gave up 3 bases and V 4 bases, and 11 bases lay outside the gene matches. The CDR3 contains 17 residues. Germline V gene data show CDR1 as SEHNR and CDR2 as FQNEAQ (reference sequence). The CDR3, as DNA: TGTGCCAGCAGCTCTAGCGGGCGGGGGGACCTCTACAATGAGCAGTTCTTC. It specifies CASSSSGRGDLYNEQFF.

Here the CDR3 reads CASSWAGAAKNIQYF. For the CDR3, the DNA is TGTGCCAGCAGCTGGGCGGGGGCAGCCAAAAACATTCAGTACTTC. The rearrangement uses TRBV13 and TRBJ2-4, with D possibly TRBD2 on 7 matching bases. The V and J ends lost 4 bases and 0 bases respectively, with 10 bases between them. The germline V gene has CDR1 PRHDT and CDR2 FYEKMQ (reference sequence). This CDR3 has 15 amino acids.

This clone was seen only a few times. The CDR3 sequence: CASSFGGRAGDTQYF. CDR3 nucleotide sequence: TGTGCCAGCAGCTTTGGCGGGAGGGCGGGAGATACGCAGTATTTT. V gene TRBV5-4 combines with J gene TRBJ2-3; 9 bases fit TRBD2. This CDR3 has 15 residues. With 2 bases clipped from V and 5 bases from J, the junction kept 6 bases outside the gene matches. CDR1 is SGHNT and CDR2 is YYREEE in the germline V gene (reference sequence).

The chain is built from TRBV19 and TRBJ2-7, with TRBD1 matching 10 bases. The CDR3 sequence is 15 residues long. V was clipped by 5 bases and J by 7 bases; unmatched bases: 11. From germline, CDR1 is LNHDA and CDR2 SQIVND (reference sequence). CDR3 bases: TGTGCCAGTAGTTTGGGACAGGGGCGTTCGGGTGAGCAGTACTTC. Translating it yields CASSLGQGRSGEQYF.